This entry lists 12 T cell receptor beta chains sequenced from one sample in a study of cytomegalovirus exposure and HLA in healthy donors. The study ran its PCR with 60 Vbeta and 13 Jbeta primers. Sequencing was performed with immunoSEQ multiplex PCR; in TCRdb, only in-frame clones are kept and a portion is missing. The table records a few hundred thousand clones, roughly 80% of them present only once. Source material: PBMCs. The source is a man under 40 in good health and CMV-seronegative.

This rearrangement joins TRBV5-1 to TRBJ2-1, with 11 bases identical to TRBD1. Germline V gene sequence: CDR1 SGHRS, CDR2 YFSETQ. The CDR3 runs to 15 residues. V was pared by 2 bases and J by 8 bases, with 6 bases of the junction left unmatched. CDR3 loop: CASSFPGQGVDEQFF. CDR3 coding DNA: TGCGCCAGCAGCTTCCCGGGACAGGGGGTAGATGAGCAGTTCTTC.

The J gene is TRBJ2-7, the V gene TRBV9; TRBD1 aligns across 7 bases. V trimming: 0 bases; J trimming: 3 bases; junction bases outside the gene matches: 3. This CDR3 is built from 14 residues. CDR1 is SGDLS and CDR2 is YYNGEE in the germline V gene. The CDR3 region has the DNA TGTGCCAGCAGCGTAGGGCACAGGGGCTACGAGCAGTACTTC. Protein sequence: CASSVGHRGYEQYF.

The chain couples TRBV7-2 to TRBJ2-3; 8 bases are a match to TRBD2. Germline V CDR1 and CDR2: SGHTA, FQGNSA. V shed 1 base, J shed 2 bases, and the junction held 8 bases outside the gene matches. The CDR3 has 17 residues. This CDR3 reads CASSLGGSGGPTDTQYF. CDR3 coding DNA: TGTGCCAGCAGCTTAGGCGGGAGCGGGGGACCCACAGATACGCAGTATTTT.

CDR3 sequence reads: CASGGTGSGEQYF. DNA of the CDR3: TGTGCCAGCGGAGGGACAGGGTCCGGCGAGCAGTACTTC. The chain recombines TRBV2 with TRBJ2-7, with TRBD1 matching 9 bases. Trimming cost V 8 bases and J 6 bases; bases outside gene matches: 8. Germline CDR1 and CDR2: SNHLY and FYNNEI. The CDR3 covers 13 residues.

In its sample, this clone was seen once. The chain is built from TRBV28 and TRBJ2-5; TRBD2 agrees at 15 bases. This CDR3 has 16 residues. V was pared by 7 bases and J by 3 bases, with 6 bases of the junction left unmatched. Germline CDR1 reads MDHEN; CDR2 reads SYDVKM. CDR3 nucleotide sequence: TGTGCCAGCAATCTACGGACTAGCGGGGGGGAAGAGACCCAGTACTTC. Translated, it gives CASNLRTSGGEETQYF.

There are a few counts of this clone. The chain recombines TRBV4-1 with TRBJ1-4; D unclear. This CDR3 spans 11 amino acids. Germline V gene lookup returns CDR1 MGHRA and CDR2 YSYEKL. Trimming stripped 4 bases from V and 13 bases from J, with 10 bases between. The CDR3 region has the DNA TGCGCCAGCAGCCGCGATCGGGGACTGTTTTTT. This codes for CASSRDRGLFF.

This clone was counted once. The chain recombines TRBV19 with TRBJ2-7; 9 nucleotides match TRBD1. J gave up 2 bases and V 6 bases, and 8 bases lay outside the gene matches. Per the germline V gene, CDR1 is LNHDA and CDR2 is SQIVND (reference sequence). The CDR3 totals 15 residues. In DNA, the CDR3 is TGTGCCAGTAGCCGATCCGGGACAGGGCCCTACGAGCAGTACTTC. It is translated as CASSRSGTGPYEQYF. Full variable domain (missing parts from reference TRBV19 and TRBJ2-7): DGGITQSPKYLFRKEGQNVTLSCEQNLNHDAMYWYRQDPGQGLRLIYYSQIVNDFQKGDIAEGYSVSREKKESFPLTVTSAQKNPTAFYLCASSRSGTGPYEQYFGPGTRLTVT.

The V and J genes are TRBV2 and TRBJ1-2; TRBD1 aligns across 9 bases. The CDR3 runs to 14 residues. Looked up from germline, CDR1 is SNHLY and CDR2 is FYNNEI. V lost 2 bases and J lost 8; bases outside the gene matches: 6. The CDR3 bases are TGTGCCAGCAGTGAAACAAGGACAGGGGAAGGCTACACCTTC. Translating gives CASSETRTGEGYTF.

This clone has a handful of counts. The rearrangement joins TRBV5-4 to TRBJ1-1, with D perhaps matching TRBD1 (6 bases). In germline, CDR1 is SGHNT, CDR2 YYREEE (reference sequence). The CDR3 length is 13 residues. V lost 4 bases and J lost 7, with 14 bases in between. The CDR3: CASSVQGAGEAFF. CDR3 in DNA: TGTGCCAGCAGCGTACAGGGAGCTGGTGAAGCTTTCTTT. Combining the CDR3 with reference TRBV5-4 and TRBJ1-1 gives the whole variable domain ETGVTQSPTHLIKTRGQQVTLRCSSQSGHNTVSWYQQALGQGPQFIFQYYREEENGRGNFPPRFSGLQFPNYSSELNVNALELDDSALYLCASSVQGAGEAFFGQGTRLTVV.

Note on this clone: Other nucleotide sequences from this sample produce the same CDR3. The J gene is TRBJ2-7, the V gene TRBV5-1; 12 nucleotides line up with TRBD1. The ends lost 1 base at V and 5 bases at J; junction bases unmatched: 4. CDR1 and CDR2 (germline): SGHRS, YFSETQ. The length of the CDR3 is 15 residues. DNA for the CDR3: TGCGCCAGCAGCTTGTCGGGACAGGGGGCCCACGAGCAGTACTTC. As protein: CASSLSGQGAHEQYF.

The table lists this clone with a count of one. CDR3 nucleotide sequence: TGTGCCAGCAGTTCCCCCAGCGACAGGGGACTTCTTTCAAGCTACACCTTC. It specifies CASSSPSDRGLLSSYTF. This chain joins TRBV28 and TRBJ1-2; the match to TRBD1 covers 8 bases. CDR1 and CDR2 (germline): MDHEN, SYDVKM. V gave up 4 bases and J gave up 9 bases; unmatched junction bases: 19. The CDR3 totals 17 residues.

This chain links TRBV23-1 with TRBJ1-2, with a possible D match to TRBD1 (6 bases). TRBV23-1 is treated as an ORF (open reading frame) with a function not yet certain. V lost 3 bases to trimming and J lost 8 bases, with 16 bases between them. CDR3 length equals 14 residues. The chain's CDR3 is CASSHFGTMGGYTF. The CDR3 region has the DNA TGCGCCAGCAGTCATTTCGGGACAATGGGGGGCTACACCTTC.